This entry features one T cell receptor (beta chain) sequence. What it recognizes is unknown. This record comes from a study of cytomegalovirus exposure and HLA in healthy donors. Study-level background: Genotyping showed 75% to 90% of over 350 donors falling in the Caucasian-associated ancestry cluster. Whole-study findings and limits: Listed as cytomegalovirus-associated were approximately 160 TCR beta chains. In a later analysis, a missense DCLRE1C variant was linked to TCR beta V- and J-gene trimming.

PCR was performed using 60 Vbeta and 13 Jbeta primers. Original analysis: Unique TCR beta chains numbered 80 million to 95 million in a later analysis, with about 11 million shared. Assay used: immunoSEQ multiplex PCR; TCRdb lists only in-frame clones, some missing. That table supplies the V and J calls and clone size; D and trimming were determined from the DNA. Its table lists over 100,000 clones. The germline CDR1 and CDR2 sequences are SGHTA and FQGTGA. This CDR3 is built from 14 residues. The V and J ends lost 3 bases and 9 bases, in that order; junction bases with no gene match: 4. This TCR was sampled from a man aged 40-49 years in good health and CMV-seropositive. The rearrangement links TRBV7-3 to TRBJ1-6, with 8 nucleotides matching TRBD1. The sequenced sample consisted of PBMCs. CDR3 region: CASSLGQAGSPLHF. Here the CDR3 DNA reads TGTGCCAGCAGCTTGGGACAGGCTGGTTCACCCCTCCACTTT.